Listed below are T cell receptor beta chains from one sample, sequenced in a study of regulatory T cells in long-lasting Graves disease. MiXCR, run by TCRdb on the multiplex PCR reads, gives a single entry per CDR3 protein. The sample lists about 470,000 distinct CDR3 sequences; 20% to 25% were seen once. Source: peripheral blood mononuclear cells (PBMCs), taken when the disease was refractory, from a patient treated with antithyroid drugs. These receptors all come from a female donor with Graves disease. Each CDR3 is given with its conserved first and last residue. Fields, in order: CDR3 protein, CDR3 DNA, V gene, D gene, J gene, clone size. A D gene is named only where the DNA matches it firmly. Expanded clones get a size class; other rows say once, few or many, or leave the size out.

CATSDPGLAAGNTGELFF TGTGCCACCAGTGACCCGGGACTAGCGGCAGGGAACACCGGGGAGCTGTTTTTT TRBV24-1 TRBD2 TRBJ2-2 few
CASSIGTSEKLFF TGTGCCAGTTCGATAGGGACGAGTGAAAAACTGTTTTTT TRBV19 . TRBJ1-4 .
CASSLARGEQYF TGTGCCAGCAGCTTAGCCCGTGGCGAGCAGTACTTC TRBV7-2 . TRBJ2-7 many
CASRQDGYEQYF TGCGCCAGCAGACAAGACGGGTACGAGCAGTACTTC TRBV5-1 . TRBJ2-7 many
CALDEQYF TGTGCCCTCGACGAGCAGTACTTC TRBV7-9 . TRBJ2-7 few
CASSQEGRARYEQYF TGTGCCAGCAGCCAAGAGGGGAGGGCCAGGTACGAGCAGTACTTC TRBV3-1 TRBD2 TRBJ2-7 .
CASAPSDYVGNYEQYF TGTGCCAGCGCCCCCTCGGATTATGTGGGAAACTACGAGCAGTACTTC TRBV28 . TRBJ2-7 many
CASRTGTGGGYTF TGTGCCAGTAGAACCGGGACAGGAGGAGGCTACACCTTC TRBV19 TRBD1 TRBJ1-2 few
CAIKGQGEETQYF TGTGCCATCAAGGGCCAGGGGGAAGAGACCCAGTACTTC TRBV10-3 TRBD1 TRBJ2-5 many
CAWSKVDQETQYF TGTGCCTGGAGCAAGGTAGACCAAGAGACCCAGTACTTC TRBV30 . TRBJ2-5 many
CASSLGQMNSPLHF TGTGCCAGCAGCTTAGGACAGATGAATTCACCCCTCCACTTT TRBV11-2 . TRBJ1-6 .
CASSSAGGGDTQYF TGTGCCAGCAGTTCAGCGGGGGGAGGAGATACGCAGTATTTT TRBV2 TRBD2 TRBJ2-3 few
CASSLNRPLHTDTQYF TGTGCCAGCAGTTTGAACAGGCCCCTCCACACAGATACGCAGTATTTT TRBV12-3/TRBV12-4 . TRBJ2-3 .
CSARKTGQETQYF TGCAGTGCTCGAAAGACAGGCCAAGAGACCCAGTACTTC TRBV20-1 . TRBJ2-5 many
CASSLSPGLGTEAFF TGTGCCAGCAGTTTATCGCCGGGGCTTGGAACTGAAGCTTTCTTT TRBV27 . TRBJ1-1 many
CASRESRDGGYTF TGTGCCAGCAGAGAATCCCGGGACGGTGGCTACACCTTC TRBV2 . TRBJ1-2 many
CASSAEGTGYYEQYF TGTGCCAGCAGCGCCGAAGGGACAGGATACTACGAGCAGTACTTC TRBV11-2 TRBD1 TRBJ2-7 .
CASSRFNLATNEKLFF TGTGCCAGCAGCCGATTCAACCTCGCAACTAATGAAAAACTGTTTTTT TRBV14 . TRBJ1-4 .
CSVDAGAGELFF TGCAGCGTTGACGCGGGAGCCGGGGAGCTGTTTTTT TRBV29-1 TRBD2 TRBJ2-2 few
CATSDSDGRKYEQYF TGTGCCACCAGTGATTCGGACGGGAGGAAATACGAGCAGTACTTC TRBV24-1 TRBD2 TRBJ2-7 many
CASSLTGARRETQYF TGTGCCAGCAGCCTGACAGGGGCGAGAAGAGAGACCCAGTACTTC TRBV6-2/TRBV6-3 TRBD1 TRBJ2-5 many
CASSPKGGSLEQYF TGTGCCAGCAGCCCCAAGGGCGGGAGCCTCGAGCAGTACTTC TRBV7-2 TRBD2 TRBJ2-7 .
CASNSEDRGGGNTIYF TGTGCCAGCAACTCCGAAGACAGGGGCGGTGGAAACACCATATATTTT TRBV25-1 TRBD1 TRBJ1-3 .
CASSIRGTGKGETQYF TGTGCCAGCAGTATACGAGGGACAGGGAAAGGAGAGACCCAGTACTTC TRBV27 TRBD1 TRBJ2-5 .
CATQPGNTEAFF TGTGCCACCCAGCCGGGGAACACTGAAGCTTTCTTT TRBV19 . TRBJ1-1 many
CASSSTDKETQYF TGTGCCAGCAGCTCGACTGATAAAGAGACCCAGTACTTC TRBV7-9 . TRBJ2-5 .
CASRLGQEVSPLHF TGTGCCAGCAGGCTGGGACAAGAAGTTTCACCCCTCCACTTT TRBV3-1 . TRBJ1-6 .
CASSPHGAGGDTEAFF TGTGCCAGCAGTCCTCACGGAGCAGGGGGGGACACTGAAGCTTTCTTT TRBV27 TRBD1 TRBJ1-1 many
CASVESQGRNQPQHF TGTGCCAGTGTGGAGTCACAGGGGAGGAACCAGCCCCAGCATTTT TRBV19 TRBD1 TRBJ1-5 few
CATSEWTGRGTGELFF TGTGCCACCAGTGAGTGGACAGGACGGGGAACCGGGGAGCTGTTTTTT TRBV24-1 TRBD1 TRBJ2-2 many
CASSPGNKFTGELFF TGTGCCAGCAGCCCCGGCAACAAATTTACCGGGGAGCTGTTTTTT TRBV3-1 . TRBJ2-2 .
CASRTTEVGFF TGTGCCAGCAGAACCACAGAGGTTGGTTTCTTT TRBV2 . TRBJ1-1 .
CAISEWMESNQPQHF TGTGCCATCAGTGAGTGGATGGAGAGCAATCAGCCCCAGCATTTT TRBV10-3 . TRBJ1-5 few
CSARDYRGWDTEAFF TGCAGTGCTAGAGACTACAGGGGCTGGGACACTGAAGCTTTCTTT TRBV20-1 TRBD1 TRBJ1-1 many
CASSAGTSALGYEQYF TGTGCCAGCAGCGCCGGGACTAGCGCCCTTGGCTACGAGCAGTACTTC TRBV27 TRBD2 TRBJ2-7 many
CASSQRSFVNTEAFF TGTGCCAGCAGCCAAAGGTCCTTCGTGAACACTGAAGCTTTCTTT TRBV3-1 . TRBJ1-1 many
CASSLKALSRTYGYTF TGTGCCAGCAGTTTAAAGGCCCTAAGCAGGACTTATGGCTACACCTTC TRBV12-3/TRBV12-4 . TRBJ1-2 many
CSARAGQGGVETQYF TGCAGTGCTAGAGCCGGACAGGGAGGGGTAGAGACCCAGTACTTC TRBV20-1 . TRBJ2-5 few
CASTDNPWTSNQPQHF TGTGCCAGTACCGATAACCCCTGGACAAGTAATCAGCCCCAGCATTTT TRBV19 . TRBJ1-5 .
CASSSILPYEQYF TGTGCCAGCAGTTCCATACTTCCCTACGAGCAGTACTTC TRBV28 . TRBJ2-7 many
CASSLQNQPQHF TGTGCCAGCAGCTTGCAGAATCAGCCCCAGCATTTT TRBV7-8 . TRBJ1-5 many
CSARRQGASEKLFF TGCAGTGCTAGAAGACAGGGGGCAAGCGAAAAACTGTTTTTT TRBV20-1 TRBD1 TRBJ1-4 few
CASSFLKDRGNIQYF TGTGCCAGCAGTTTTCTAAAGGACAGGGGGAACATTCAGTACTTC TRBV12-3/TRBV12-4 TRBD1 TRBJ2-4 many
CATSTQGPEGPLHF TGTGCCACCAGCACACAGGGGCCCGAGGGGCCCCTCCACTTT TRBV15 TRBD1 TRBJ1-6 few
CSVDGGPDYEQYF TGCAGCGTTGACGGGGGTCCAGACTACGAGCAGTACTTC TRBV29-1 . TRBJ2-7 few
CASSRGTPGAHDYTF TGTGCCAGCAGCCGCGGGACTCCAGGGGCCCATGACTACACCTTC TRBV12-3/TRBV12-4 . TRBJ1-2 .
CASSLAAGDGEKLFF TGCGCCAGCAGCTTGGCCGCGGGGGACGGTGAAAAACTGTTTTTT TRBV5-1 . TRBJ1-4 few
CASSPFAVYGYTF TGTGCCAGCAGCCCTTTTGCGGTATATGGCTACACCTTC TRBV28 . TRBJ1-2 many
CASSPWTSRTDTQYF TGTGCCAGCAGCCCCTGGACTAGCAGGACAGATACGCAGTATTTT TRBV7-2 TRBD2 TRBJ2-3 .
CASSPRGAKNIQYF TGTGCCAGCAGCCCTCGAGGAGCCAAAAACATTCAGTACTTC TRBV7-8 . TRBJ2-4 many
CASAPSGGAYGYTF TGTGCCAGCGCACCCTCGGGGGGGGCCTATGGCTACACCTTC TRBV7-8 . TRBJ1-2 few
CAISGTENTEAFF TGTGCCATCAGTGGAACAGAGAACACTGAAGCTTTCTTT TRBV10-3 . TRBJ1-1 few
CATSAEGPYEKLFF TGTGCCACCAGTGCCGAGGGACCTTACGAAAAACTGTTTTTT TRBV24-1 . TRBJ1-4 many
CASSPPGPNTEAFF TGTGCCAGCTCACCACCGGGACCGAACACTGAAGCTTTCTTT TRBV18 . TRBJ1-1 .